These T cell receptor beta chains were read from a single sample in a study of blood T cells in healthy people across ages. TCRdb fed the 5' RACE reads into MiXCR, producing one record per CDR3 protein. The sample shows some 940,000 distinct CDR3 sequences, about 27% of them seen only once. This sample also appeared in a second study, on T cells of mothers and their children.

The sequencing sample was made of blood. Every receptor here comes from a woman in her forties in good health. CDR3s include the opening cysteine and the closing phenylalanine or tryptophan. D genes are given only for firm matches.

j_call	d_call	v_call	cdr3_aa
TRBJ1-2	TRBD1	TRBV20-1	CSAREPGVGTATIYGYTF
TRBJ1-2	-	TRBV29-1	CSVQVEYGYTF
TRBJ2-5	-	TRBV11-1	CACSPRSVYQETQYF
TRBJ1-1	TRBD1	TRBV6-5	CASTAGGETEAFF
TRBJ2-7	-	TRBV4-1	CASSQEPGDRTLYEQYF
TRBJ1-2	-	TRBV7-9	CASNPGAGASYGYTF
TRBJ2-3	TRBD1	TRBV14	CASSQVGQGDTQYF
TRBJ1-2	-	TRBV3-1	CAGSNDRLANYGYTF
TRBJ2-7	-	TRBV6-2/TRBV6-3	CASSYPRTSNTYEQYF
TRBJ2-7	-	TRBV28	CASSPMAGQGRQEQYF
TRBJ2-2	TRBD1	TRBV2	CAGSTGTGYTGELFF
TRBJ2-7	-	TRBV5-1	CASSKDNSYEQYF
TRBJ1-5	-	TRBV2	CASSPFDRVNQPQHF
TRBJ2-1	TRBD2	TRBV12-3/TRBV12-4	CASSNGGAREQFF
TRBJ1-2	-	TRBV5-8	CASSLETGYYGYTF
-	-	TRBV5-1	CASSPVGTRGETQYF
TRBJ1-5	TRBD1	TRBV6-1	CASTQGDQPQHF
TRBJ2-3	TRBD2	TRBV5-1	CASSLAVAGASTDTQYF
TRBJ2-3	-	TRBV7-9	CASSPPRDRVTDTQYF
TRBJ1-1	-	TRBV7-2	CASSLNRVNTEAFF
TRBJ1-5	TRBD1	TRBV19	CASSIETGVSQPQHF
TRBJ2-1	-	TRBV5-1	CASSFRTVDEQFF
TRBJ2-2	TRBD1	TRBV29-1	CSAKGTVNTGELFF
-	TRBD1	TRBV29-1	CSGAWTGGNEQYF
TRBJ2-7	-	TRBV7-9	CASSLGRGGGRHEQYF
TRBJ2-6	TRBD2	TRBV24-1	CATSDSSAGLSGANVLTF
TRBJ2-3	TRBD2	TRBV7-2	CASSLRSGIDTQYF
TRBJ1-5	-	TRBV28	CASSPPQTGYQPQHF
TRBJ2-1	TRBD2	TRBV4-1	CASSHPYVAGGDEQFF